This T cell receptor (beta chain) was obtained from a study of blood T cell repertoires in COVID-19. Looking at the study overall: Samples came from the United States, Italy and Spain, spanning acute and convalescent COVID-19. T cells, B-cell-depleted T cells, or PBMCs supplied cDNA or gDNA.

Authors' analysis steps: Amplified reference gene primers provided the basis for estimating nucleated cell counts. Sequencing was performed with immunoSEQ multiplex PCR; in TCRdb, only in-frame clones are kept and a portion is missing. That table supplies the V and J calls and clone size; D and trimming were determined from the DNA. This table holds about 97,000 clones, approximately 85% found once. The CDR3 runs 19 residues. CDR1 is LGHDT, CDR2 YNNKEL, per germline (reference sequence). Germline trimming cut 0 bases from V and 1 base from J; bases unmatched to any gene: 7. Input material: peripheral blood. The rearrangement joins TRBV3-1 (or the pseudogene TRBV3-2) to TRBJ2-4; TRBD2 matches 12 bases. The receptor comes from a man aged 40-49 years with active or convalescent COVID-19. CDR3 sequence (DNA): TGTGCCAGCAGCCAAGATTCTAGCGGGGGGGCCGTGGCCAAAAACATTCAGTACTTC. Its protein is CASSQDSSGGAVAKNIQYF.